The next 19 T cell receptor beta chains were all read from a single sample in a study of vaccination effects on CD4 cells after COVID-19. Libraries were prepared by immunoSEQ multiplex PCR; TCRdb keeps only in-frame clonotypes and omits some of them. The sample holds about 73,000 clones, more than 60% seen once. With the ViraFEST assay, the study expanded antigen-specific CD4+ T cells using viral peptide pools, then sequenced them. Subsequent to a culture period of 10 to 11 days, CD4+ T cells were isolated. Vaccine recipients, nucleocapsid antibody negative, had no prior SARS-CoV-2 infection. Which antigens these TCRs recognize remains unknown. The sequencing used CD4+ T cells from PBMCs cultured with SARS-CoV-2 spike peptides, collected before COVID-19 vaccination. Receptors originate from a human donor who received a COVID-19 vaccine.

This clone was seen a few times. The CDR3 protein is CASSLGSLYGYTF. The DNA for the CDR3 is TGTGCCAGCAGCTTGGGCAGTCTCTATGGCTACACCTTC. The chain is built from TRBV7-2 and TRBJ1-2; D remains unclear. Germline values: CDR1 SGHTA, CDR2 FQGNSA. CDR3 length: 13 amino acids. V was cut by 3 bases and J by 4 bases, with 9 bases left in between. Complete variable domain (other parts from reference TRBV7-2 and TRBJ1-2): GAGVSQSPSNKVTEKGKDVELRCDPISGHTALYWYRQSLGQGLEFLIYFQGNSAPDKSGLPSDRFSAERTGGSVSTLTIQRTQQEDSAVYLCASSLGSLYGYTFGSGTRLTVV.

This chain joins TRBV12-5 and TRBJ2-1, with D hard to call. Per the germline V gene, CDR1 is LGHNT and CDR2 is FRNRAP. Trimming removed 4 bases from V and 10 bases from J, with 8 bases in between. The CDR3 is made up of 11 amino acids. The CDR3 protein is CASGSATEQFF. The CDR3 nucleotides are TGTGCTAGTGGTTCAGCGACCGAGCAGTTCTTC.

This clone is medium-sized (0.01 to 0.1%) by share. The chain couples TRBV11-2 to TRBJ1-1; weak D call: TRBD1 (6 bases). V shed 2 bases and J shed 0 bases, with 13 bases lying between them. Germline V gives CDR1 SGHAT, CDR2 FQNNGV. The CDR3 consists of 16 residues. The CDR3 reads CASSLSRDKMNTEAFF. Here the CDR3 DNA reads TGTGCCAGCAGCTTAAGCCGGGACAAAATGAACACTGAAGCTTTCTTT.

The chain links TRBV2 to TRBJ1-5, with a tentative D call TRBD1 (6 bases). Trimming took 4 bases from V and 1 from J, leaving 14 bases between them. This CDR3 has 16 amino acids. Per the germline V gene, CDR1 is SNHLY and CDR2 is FYNNEI. The CDR3 bases are TGTGCCAGCAGTGCGAGAAGGGGGTCGAGCAATCAGCCCCAGCATTTT. Encoded protein: CASSARRGSSNQPQHF. The whole variable domain, remainder taken from reference TRBV2 and TRBJ1-5, is EPEVTQTPSHQVTQMGQEVILRCVPISNHLYFYWYRQILGQKVEFLVSFYNNEISEKSEIFDDQFSVERPDGSNFTLKIRSTKLEDSAMYFCASSARRGSSNQPQHFGDGTRLSIL.

This chain links TRBV15 with TRBJ2-7, with D uncertain. The CDR3 loop spans 16 amino acids. Germline CDR1 is LNHNV and CDR2 is YYDKDF (reference sequence). Trimming removed 1 base from V and 2 bases from J, with 15 bases in between. The CDR3 spells CATSRALIGYTYEQYV. In nucleotides, the CDR3 is TGTGCCACCAGCAGAGCTTTGATAGGGTACACCTACGAGCAGTACGTC.

This sequence joins TRBV5-1 and TRBJ2-7; D call uncertain. The CDR3 totals 11 residues. Germline CDR1 reads SGHRS; CDR2 reads YFSETQ. CDR3 amino acids: CASSLVQADPV. For the CDR3, the DNA is TGCGCCAGCAGCTTGGTCCAGGCTGACCCCGTC.

The chain links TRBV6-1 to TRBJ1-5; TRBD1 agrees at 8 bases. CDR1 and CDR2 from the germline V gene are MNHNS and SASEGT. CDR3 length: 19 residues. V shed 3 bases and J 2 bases; nucleotides not matched to a gene: 15. This CDR3 is CASSEGQVWETGRNQPQHF. The CDR3 bases are TGTGCCAGCAGTGAGGGACAGGTTTGGGAGACGGGACGCAATCAGCCCCAGCATTTT.

The chain uses TRBV24-1 and TRBJ1-2, with unresolved D. Germline values: CDR1 KGHDR, CDR2 SFDVKD. The CDR3 loop spans 12 amino acids. Trimming cost V 8 bases and J 8 bases, with 14 bases left between them. This CDR3 is CATIRRRAGYTF. The CDR3, as DNA: TGTGCCACCATTCGGCGAAGAGCGGGCTACACCTTC.

The rearrangement links TRBV4-1 to TRBJ1-3, with D tentatively TRBD1 (6 bases). Trimming stripped 0 bases from V and 0 bases from J, with 9 bases between. The CDR3 sequence is 16 residues long. Germline V gives CDR1 MGHRA, CDR2 YSYEKL. CDR3 sequence: CASSQDGTNSGNTIYF. The CDR3 DNA is TGCGCCAGCAGCCAAGATGGGACAAACTCTGGAAACACCATATATTTT.

DNA of the CDR3: TGTGCCAGCAGCGCCGGTAGCGGGGGGGCATACAATGAGCAGTTCTTC. It yields the protein CASSAGSGGAYNEQFF. The gene calls are TRBV5-5 and TRBJ2-1; TRBD2 matches at 11 bases. The J segment lost 4 bases and the V segment lost 4 bases, leaving 7 bases of the junction unmatched. This CDR3 contains 16 residues. Germline V lookup: CDR1 SGHKS, CDR2 YYEKEE (reference sequence).

The chain recombines TRBV6-5 with TRBJ2-5; D uncertain. Looked up from germline, CDR1 is MNHEY and CDR2 is SVGAGI. Trimming shortened V by 5 bases and J by 7 bases, and 11 bases separated the two germline ends. The CDR3 runs 12 residues. The CDR3 loop reads CASSPTLGTQYF. As DNA, the CDR3 is TGTGCCAGCAGTCCCACGCTAGGGACCCAGTACTTC.

The chain uses TRBV5-1 and TRBJ2-5, with 14 bases that match TRBD2. The length of the CDR3 is 17 residues. Germline assignment: CDR1 SGHRS and CDR2 YFSETQ. The V segment lost 4 bases and the J segment 5 bases; nucleotides outside the gene matches: 10. CDR3 amino acids: CASSLLETSGGGETQYF. The CDR3 DNA reads as TGCGCCAGCAGCCTCTTAGAGACTAGCGGGGGGGGTGAGACCCAGTACTTC.

V gene TRBV4-3 combines with J gene TRBJ1-2; D is uncertain. This CDR3 contains 15 residues. V lost 0 bases, J lost 4 bases, and 12 bases lay in between. Germline values: CDR1 LGHNA, CDR2 YSLEER. CDR3 DNA: TGCGCCAGCAGCCAAGACGTCCTAGTGCCCTATGGCTACACCTTC. Its translation is CASSQDVLVPYGYTF.

This clone was recorded only once. The rearrangement links TRBV7-8 to TRBJ2-4; a possible D gene is TRBD1 (6 bases). Germline V CDR1 and CDR2: SGHVS, FQNEAQ. The CDR3 is made up of 16 amino acids. V was shortened by 5 bases and J by 1 base, with 15 bases between the two germline ends. The CDR3 protein is CASSGLERGAKNIQYF. CDR3 nucleotide sequence: TGTGCCAGCAGCGGGCTGGAAAGGGGGGCCAAAAACATTCAGTACTTC.

The chain carries TRBV30 and TRBJ1-1; unclear D gene. The V and J ends lost 2 bases and 1 base respectively, with 5 bases between them. The CDR3 is 12 residues long. The V gene's germline CDR1 is GTSNPN and CDR2 SVGIG (reference sequence). The CDR3 DNA is TGTGCCTGGAGTCGGCAGAACACTGAAGCTTTCTTT. Translated: CAWSRQNTEAFF. Full variable domain (outside the CDR3, taken from reference TRBV30 and TRBJ1-1): SQTIHQWPATLVQPVGSPLSLECTVEGTSNPNLYWYRQAAGRGLQLLFYSVGIGQISSEVPQNLSASRPQDRQFILSSKKLLLSDSGFYLCAWSRQNTEAFFGQGTRLTVV.

This chain connects TRBV30 to TRBJ1-3, with D perhaps matching TRBD1 (6 bases). Trimming took off 3 bases at V and 5 bases at J, with 14 bases between the two ends. There are 14 residues in the CDR3. Germline CDR1 and CDR2: GTSNPN and SVGIG (reference sequence). CDR3 amino acids: CAWRYRDTRNTIYF. The CDR3 nucleotides read TGTGCCTGGAGGTACCGGGACACCAGAAACACCATATATTTT.

The chain recombines TRBV7-2 with TRBJ1-3; D remains unclear. Germline CDR1 is SGHTA and CDR2 is FQGNSA. The V end was cut by 5 bases, the J end by 2 bases, with 7 bases between. This CDR3 spans 13 amino acids. This CDR3 is CASSPRTGNTIYF. CDR3 sequence (DNA): TGTGCCAGCAGCCCTAGAACTGGAAACACCATATATTTT. Combining the CDR3 with reference TRBV7-2 and TRBJ1-3 gives the whole variable domain GAGVSQSPSNKVTEKGKDVELRCDPISGHTALYWYRQSLGQGLEFLIYFQGNSAPDKSGLPSDRFSAERTGGSVSTLTIQRTQQEDSAVYLCASSPRTGNTIYFGEGSWLTVV.

The V gene is TRBV7-2, the J gene TRBJ1-6; a weak D match, TRBD1 (6 bases). The CDR3 is 14 amino acids. Trimming cost V 3 bases and J 7 bases, with 10 bases left between them. The germline CDR1 and CDR2 sequences are SGHTA and FQGNSA. The DNA of the CDR3 is TGTGCCAGCAGCTTTCAGGGGTTCAATTCACCCCTCCACTTT. Translating it yields CASSFQGFNSPLHF.

The genes are TRBV10-2 and TRBJ1-3; perhaps TRBD1 as D (6 bases). The CDR3 consists of 14 residues. V lost 4 bases and J 4 bases, leaving 11 bases between the germline ends. Germline V gene sequence: CDR1 WSHSY, CDR2 SAAADI. CDR3 loop: CASSAGGPGNTIYF. The CDR3 DNA is TGCGCCAGCAGTGCTGGGGGGCCCGGAAACACCATATATTTT.